This passage covers 21 T cell receptor beta chains from one sample sequenced in a study of technical replicates of blood from several donors. Profiled with immunoSEQ multiplex PCR; TCRdb holds only in-frame clones, not every one. This sample has around 76,000 clones, with 98% found just once. Sequencing was done on a sample of T cells isolated from PBMCs. The source of these receptors is a human donor in good health.

The chain is built from TRBV11-3 and TRBJ2-3, with 7 bases aligning to TRBD2. This CDR3 contains 16 residues. Germline V lookup: CDR1 SGHNT, CDR2 YENEEA. V gave up 2 bases and J gave up 0 bases; unmatched junction bases: 5. CDR3: CASSLYAGVSTDTQYF. CDR3 sequence (DNA): TGTGCCAGCAGCTTATACGCGGGAGTCAGCACAGATACGCAGTATTTT.

The V and J genes are TRBV30 and TRBJ1-4; D is uncertain. This CDR3 is 14 amino acids long. Looked up from germline, CDR1 is GTSNPN and CDR2 is SVGIG (reference sequence). V lost 3 bases, J lost 8 bases, and 16 bases lay in between. The CDR3 here is CAWSVGGMGEKLFF. The CDR3 DNA sequence: TGTGCCTGGAGCGTGGGAGGGATGGGAGAAAAACTGTTTTTT.

The rearrangement joins TRBV5-4 to TRBJ2-3; no reliable D call. V was cut by 4 bases and J by 4 bases, with 13 bases left in between. The CDR3 runs to 14 residues. Germline V gene data show CDR1 as SGHNT and CDR2 as YYREEE (reference sequence). For the CDR3, the DNA is TGTGCCAGCAGCCGGTCGAGAATGGCAGATACGCAGTATTTT. This sequence encodes CASSRSRMADTQYF.

The rearrangement uses TRBV28 and TRBJ1-2, with TRBD1 matching 7 bases. Per the germline V gene, CDR1 is MDHEN and CDR2 is SYDVKM. CDR3 size: 14 residues. With 0 bases clipped from V and 4 bases from J, the junction kept 2 bases outside the gene matches. CDR3 amino acids: CASSLWDRTYGYTF. CDR3 nucleotide sequence: TGTGCCAGCAGTTTATGGGACAGGACCTATGGCTACACCTTC.

The chain recombines TRBV7-9 with TRBJ2-2; 9 bases map to TRBD1. Losses at the gene ends were 2 bases for V and 3 bases for J; bases not matched to a gene: 4. Germline V gene lookup returns CDR1 SEHNR and CDR2 FQNEAQ (reference sequence). The CDR3 has 16 amino acids. Here the CDR3 DNA reads TGTGCCAGCAGCTTACCTAGACAGGGGGACACCGGGGAGCTGTTTTTT. Its protein is CASSLPRQGDTGELFF. Variable domain in full (rest from reference TRBV7-9 and TRBJ2-2): DTGVSQNPRHKITKRGQNVTFRCDPISEHNRLYWYRQTLGQGPEFLTYFQNEAQLEKSRLLSDRFSAERPKGSFSTLEIQRTEQGDSAMYLCASSLPRQGDTGELFFGEGSRLTVL.

V is TRBV19 and J is TRBJ2-3, with no clear D. V shed 4 bases and J shed 3 bases, with 17 bases lying between them. The CDR3 runs to 16 residues. The germline CDR1 and CDR2 sequences are LNHDA and SQIVND (reference sequence). In DNA form, the CDR3 reads TGTGCCAGTAGTAGACCGGGTCTTCACGCAACAGATACGCAGTATTTT. Encoded protein: CASSRPGLHATDTQYF. The entire variable domain, with the rest obtained from reference TRBV19 and TRBJ2-3, is as follows: DGGITQSPKYLFRKEGQNVTLSCEQNLNHDAMYWYRQDPGQGLRLIYYSQIVNDFQKGDIAEGYSVSREKKESFPLTVTSAQKNPTAFYLCASSRPGLHATDTQYFGPGTRLTVL.

V is TRBV2 and J is TRBJ2-3, with 8 positions matching TRBD2. V shed 7 bases, J shed 2 bases, and the junction held 5 bases outside the gene matches. The CDR3 covers 14 residues. Germline lookup yields CDR1 SNHLY and CDR2 FYNNEI. Here the CDR3 DNA reads TGTGCCAGCAACGGGAGGGAGTACACAGATACGCAGTATTTT. It translates to CASNGREYTDTQYF.

The sample holds one count of this clone. As DNA, the CDR3 is TGCAGCGTTGTCGGGGACAGGGAACAGCCCCAGCATTTT. Translating it yields CSVVGDREQPQHF. The rearrangement links TRBV29-1 to TRBJ1-5, with 9 bases identical to TRBD1. There are 13 residues in the CDR3. With 4 bases clipped from V and 7 bases from J, the junction kept 5 bases outside the gene matches. Per the germline V gene, CDR1 is SQVTM and CDR2 is ANQGSEA.

This clone has just one count. The chain employs TRBV5-6 and TRBJ2-6, with D possibly TRBD1 on 6 matching bases. The germline V gene has CDR1 SGHDT and CDR2 YYEEEE. The length of the CDR3 is 15 residues. Trimming took 6 bases from V and 1 from J, leaving 11 bases between them. The CDR3, as DNA: TGTGCCAGCAACAGGGAGACGTCTGGGGCCAACGTCCTGACTTTC. This translates into CASNRETSGANVLTF. Drawing the rest from reference TRBV5-6 and TRBJ2-6, the complete variable domain is DAGVTQSPTHLIKTRGQQVTLRCSPKSGHDTVSWYQQALGQGPQFIFQYYEEEERQRGNFPDRFSGHQFPNYSSELNVNALLLGDSALYLCASNRETSGANVLTFGAGSRLTVL.

This clone was recorded only once. V usage is TRBV27 and J usage is TRBJ1-2; the D gene is possibly TRBD1 (6 bases). Looked up from germline, CDR1 is MNHEY and CDR2 is SMNVEV (reference sequence). CDR3 size: 15 residues. V lost 8 bases, J lost 5 bases, and 21 bases lay in between. The chain's CDR3 is CASSPPGHRSYGYTF. CDR3 DNA: TGTGCCAGCTCCCCTCCGGGACACCGAAGTTATGGCTACACCTTC.

The rearrangement uses TRBV4-1 and TRBJ1-1; D ambiguous. The CDR3 has 13 residues. Germline CDR1 and CDR2: MGHRA and YSYEKL. The V end lost 1 base, the J end lost 4 bases, and 7 bases lay between the germline ends. CDR3 protein: CASSQVTTTEAFF. In DNA form, the CDR3 reads TGCGCCAGCAGCCAAGTCACAACCACTGAAGCTTTCTTT.

The chain recombines TRBV11-3 with TRBJ2-7; D is ambiguous. The CDR3 sequence is 12 residues long. Germline lookup yields CDR1 SGHNT and CDR2 YENEEA. Trimming stripped 0 bases from V and 4 bases from J, with 4 bases between. The CDR3: CASSLDRYEQYF. CDR3 in DNA: TGTGCCAGCAGCTTAGACCGGTACGAGCAGTACTTC.

The gene calls are TRBV27 and TRBJ2-3, with D uncertain. CDR3 length equals 13 residues. Germline assignment: CDR1 MNHEY and CDR2 SMNVEV (reference sequence). Deletions cut 7 bases from V and 0 bases from J, with 8 bases between. CDR3 coding DNA: TGTGCCAGCATCTCGTTTAGCACAGATACGCAGTATTTT. Its translation: CASISFSTDTQYF.

The rearrangement uses TRBV4-2 and TRBJ1-1; no firm D call. Germline V gene lookup returns CDR1 LGHNA and CDR2 YNFKEQ. Deletions cut 0 bases from V and 0 bases from J, with 17 bases between. CDR3 size: 18 residues. CDR3 in DNA: TGTGCCAGCAGCCAAGATAATGGCCAGGCCTTCATGAACACTGAAGCTTTCTTT. As protein: CASSQDNGQAFMNTEAFF.

The chain recombines TRBV7-8 with TRBJ2-7, with a weak D call TRBD1 (6 bases). V dropped 3 bases and J dropped 2 bases, with 17 bases sitting between them. Germline CDR1 is SGHVS and CDR2 is FQNEAQ. This CDR3 comprises 16 residues. CDR3 sequence (DNA): TGTGCCAGCAGCTTCCGGACAGAGCGGTTAACCTACGAGCAGTACTTC. As protein: CASSFRTERLTYEQYF.

The J gene is TRBJ2-7, the V gene TRBV2; tentatively, D is TRBD1 (5 bases). The V gene lost 3 bases and the J gene lost 6 bases, with 9 bases spanning the gap. Germline V gene lookup returns CDR1 SNHLY and CDR2 FYNNEI. This CDR3 region has 12 residues. The CDR3 DNA sequence: TGTGCCAGCAGTGAGACAGTAACCGAGCAGTACTTC. Protein: CASSETVTEQYF.

The chain carries TRBV5-1 and TRBJ1-1; possibly TRBD1 for D (5 bases). Germline values: CDR1 SGHRS, CDR2 YFSETQ. This CDR3 is built from 14 residues. Between the trimmed V and J ends, which lost 3 bases and 6 bases, there was a span of 15 bases. The CDR3 coding sequence is TGCGCCAGCAGCTCGCAGGGTCTCTCCTCTGAAGCTTTCTTT. Translation: CASSSQGLSSEAFF.

This chain connects TRBV15 to TRBJ2-7; tentatively, D is TRBD1 (6 bases). Germline V gene sequence: CDR1 LNHNV, CDR2 YYDKDF (reference sequence). The V gene lost 0 bases and the J gene lost 2 bases, with 8 bases spanning the gap. The CDR3 has 14 amino acids. CDR3 DNA sequence: TGTGCCACCAGCAGAGAGCGGACAGCCTACGAGCAGTACTTC. It specifies CATSRERTAYEQYF. Full variable domain (missing parts from reference TRBV15 and TRBJ2-7): DAMVIQNPRYQVTQFGKPVTLSCSQTLNHNVMYWYQQKSSQAPKLLFHYYDKDFNNEADTPDNFQSRRPNTSFCFLDIRSPGLGDTAMYLCATSRERTAYEQYFGPGTRLTVT.

The chain carries TRBV7-9 and TRBJ1-1, with TRBD1 as a possible D gene (6 bases). The CDR3 has 16 residues. V was pared by 3 bases and J by 8 bases, with 22 bases between. Germline V gene lookup returns CDR1 SEHNR and CDR2 FQNEAQ (reference sequence). The CDR3 sequence: CASSFNLAQGKFEAFF. CDR3 nucleotide sequence: TGTGCCAGCAGCTTTAACTTGGCACAGGGAAAGTTCGAAGCTTTCTTT.

V gene TRBV6-5 combines with J gene TRBJ2-7, with no clear D. The CDR3 sequence is 13 residues long. V lost 6 bases and J 4 bases, leaving 13 bases between the germline ends. Germline CDR1 and CDR2: MNHEY and SVGAGI. For the CDR3, the DNA is TGTGCCAGCAGGCCCAACACTAATTACGAGCAGTACTTC. It translates to CASRPNTNYEQYF.

As regards this clone: The same CDR3 also results from other DNA sequences found in this sample. This rearrangement joins TRBV11-3 to TRBJ2-1; D gene unclear. The CDR3 runs 12 residues. V lost 5 bases and J lost 6, with 8 bases in between. CDR1 SGHNT and CDR2 YENEEA come from the germline V gene. Here the CDR3 reads CASSLPGNEQFF. DNA of the CDR3: TGTGCCAGCAGCCTACCGGGCAATGAGCAGTTCTTC.